Below, 16 T cell receptor beta chains from the same sample are listed, as sequenced in a study of T-cell memory formation after mild COVID-19. One entry per CDR3 protein results from TCRdb running MiXCR on the 5' RACE reads. The sample consists of around 320,000 distinct CDR3 sequences, around 30% of them appearing once. The sample comprised PBMCs or a T cell subset sorted from them (not recorded which). These receptor sequences come from an adult woman who had mild COVID-19 (a few samples of this study predate the infection). Cell type and time point are not known.

This clonotype has only a few counts. The chain links TRBV12-3 or TRBV12-4 to TRBJ1-2, with TRBD1 matching over 9 bases. The CDR3 extends over 16 amino acids. The J segment lost 8 bases and the V segment lost 3 bases, leaving 13 bases of the junction unmatched. The CDR3 spells CASSFRGQGFGDGYTF. CDR3 DNA sequence: TGTGCCAGCAGTTTTCGAGGACAGGGGTTCGGGGACGGCTACACCTTC.

V is TRBV15 and J is TRBJ2-2; 7 positions agree with TRBD1. The ends lost 8 bases at V and 0 bases at J; junction bases unmatched: 9. The V gene's germline CDR1 is LNHNV and CDR2 YYDKDF (reference sequence). This CDR3 is built from 16 residues. DNA for the CDR3: TGTGCCACCCGAAACGGACAGGAGACGAACACCGGGGAGCTGTTTTTT. Translation gives CATRNGQETNTGELFF.

This chain links TRBV29-1 with TRBJ2-7; 7 bases match TRBD2. The V segment lost 4 bases and the J segment 4 bases; nucleotides outside the gene matches: 4. CDR1 is SQVTM, CDR2 ANQGSEA, per germline. The CDR3 length is 12 residues. In nucleotides, the CDR3 is TGCAGCGTTGCAAGCGGGGTATACGAGCAGTACTTC. It codes for CSVASGVYEQYF.

This chain links TRBV12-3 or TRBV12-4 with TRBJ2-1; D perhaps matches TRBD2 (6 bases). This CDR3 comprises 16 residues. V lost 3 bases to trimming and J lost 4 bases, with 16 bases between them. The CDR3 is CASSFGVGGTYNEQFF. Here the CDR3 DNA reads TGTGCCAGCAGTTTCGGGGTTGGGGGGACGTACAATGAGCAGTTCTTC.

V usage is TRBV7-2 and J usage is TRBJ1-1, with no clear D. V gave up 4 bases and J gave up 0 bases, with 6 bases separating them. The germline V gene encodes CDR1 SGHTA and CDR2 FQGNSA. The CDR3 contains 13 residues. CDR3 loop: CASSSLLNTEAFF. DNA for the CDR3: TGTGCCAGCAGCTCCCTCCTGAACACTGAAGCTTTCTTT.

The V call is TRBV30, the J call TRBJ2-3; 10 bases agree with TRBD2. V lost 7 bases, J lost 2 bases, and 12 bases stayed unmatched. Germline V gene data show CDR1 as GTSNPN and CDR2 as SVGIG (reference sequence). This CDR3 has 16 residues. The CDR3: CALWRGSGGITDTQYF. The CDR3 region has the DNA TGTGCCTTGTGGAGGGGTAGCGGGGGGATCACAGATACGCAGTATTTT.

This chain links TRBV4-1 with TRBJ2-5; 11 bases are a match to TRBD2. This CDR3 contains 13 residues. Germline CDR1 reads MGHRA; CDR2 reads YSYEKL. The V and J ends lost 8 bases and 5 bases, in that order; junction bases with no gene match: 4. CDR3 amino acids: CASALAGGETQYF. For the CDR3, the DNA is TGCGCCAGCGCATTAGCGGGGGGGGAGACCCAGTACTTC.

The chain couples TRBV20-1 to TRBJ2-2, with a tentative D call TRBD1 (5 bases). V was trimmed by 1 base and J by 1 base, leaving 7 bases between them. Germline CDR1 reads DFQATT; CDR2 reads SNEGSKA (reference sequence). This CDR3 is built from 14 residues. CDR3 DNA: TGCAGTGCTAGAGTCGGACAGAACACCGGGGAGCTGTTTTTT. It specifies CSARVGQNTGELFF.

This chain links TRBV11-1 with TRBJ2-3; D possibly corresponds to TRBD2 (5 bases). CDR1 is SGHAT, CDR2 FQDESV, per germline (reference sequence). Trimming cost V 2 bases and J 6 bases, with 9 bases left between them. The CDR3 is made up of 13 amino acids. The CDR3 loop is CASSLPGMDTQYF. DNA for the CDR3: TGTGCCAGCAGCTTACCGGGAATGGATACGCAGTATTTT.

This clonotype was counted ten times or more. J is TRBJ2-5 and V is TRBV11-3; maybe TRBD2 (7 bases). The CDR3 is 16 residues long. Germline V lookup: CDR1 SGHNT, CDR2 YENEEA. Trimming pared 5 bases from V and 5 bases from J, leaving 21 bases between. The CDR3: CASSPLGGLRGETQYF. CDR3 coding DNA: TGTGCCAGCAGCCCACTGGGGGGGCTGAGAGGGGAGACCCAGTACTTC.

The chain combines TRBV24-1 with TRBJ1-5; D call uncertain. The CDR3 spans 19 residues. The V and J ends lost 2 bases and 2 bases respectively, with 21 bases between them. Germline CDR1 and CDR2: KGHDR and SFDVKD. This CDR3 reads CATSDCLPGAGMGNQPQHF. The CDR3 coding sequence is TGTGCCACCAGTGATTGCCTACCGGGAGCGGGGATGGGCAATCAGCCCCAGCATTTT.

This clonotype was counted only a few times. This rearrangement joins TRBV4-2 to TRBJ2-5; the D call may be TRBD1 or TRBD2 (5 bases each). The CDR3 has 14 residues. The ends were cut back, 2 bases at V and 4 bases at J, with 11 bases in the middle. The germline CDR1 and CDR2 sequences are LGHNA and YNFKEQ. CDR3 nucleotides: TGTGCCAGCAGCCAACAGGGACCCGGAGAGACCCAGTACTTC. It encodes CASSQQGPGETQYF.

This clonotype was seen more than once but under ten times. The chain combines TRBV19 with TRBJ2-7; 8 bases agree with TRBD1. The CDR3 length is 16 residues. The V gene end was trimmed by 6 bases and the J gene end by 5 bases; junction bases not matched to a gene: 15. From germline, CDR1 is LNHDA and CDR2 SQIVND (reference sequence). The CDR3 region is CASSRRDRGLGDEQYF. CDR3 nucleotide sequence: TGTGCCAGTAGCCGCCGTGACAGGGGTCTTGGGGACGAGCAGTACTTC.

The CDR3 DNA reads as TGCAGCGTTATGAAACTAGCGGGGCCCTCCAATGAGCAGTTCTTC. The encoded protein is CSVMKLAGPSNEQFF. The chain employs TRBV29-1 and TRBJ2-1, with 10 nucleotides matching TRBD2. V shed 5 bases and J 6 bases; nucleotides not matched to a gene: 10. Germline-derived CDR1 and CDR2 are SQVTM and ANQGSEA. The CDR3 length is 15 residues.

The chain combines TRBV4-1 with TRBJ1-1; a possible D gene is TRBD1 (6 bases). The germline V gene has CDR1 MGHRA and CDR2 YSYEKL. CDR3 length: 14 residues. The V and J ends lost 4 bases and 3 bases respectively, with 12 bases between them. CDR3 region: CASSLMKGDTEAFF. The CDR3 DNA reads TGCGCCAGCAGCCTCATGAAGGGGGACACTGAAGCTTTCTTT.

V gene TRBV4-3 combines with J gene TRBJ2-2; TRBD1 aligns across 8 bases. Germline assignment: CDR1 LGHNA and CDR2 YSLEER. Trimming removed 4 bases from V and 13 bases from J; junction bases left unmatched: 8. There are 13 residues in the CDR3. CDR3 nucleotides: TGCGCCAGCAGCCCCGGACAGGGTTCCGCGCTGTTTTTT. Residues: CASSPGQGSALFF.